This T cell receptor (beta chain) derives from a study of shared clonotypes between healthy human individuals. Points on this clone: Its antigen is unidentified. Relative to the germline gene, one junction end is altered; a read error may explain this. Other nucleotide sequences from this sample produce the same CDR3.

Study-wide results and limits: In general, naive subsets displayed greater estimated richness than memory subsets did. Rarefaction analysis demonstrated incomplete sorted-subset sequencing notwithstanding large depth.

Across several immunoSEQ plates, the genomic DNA of each subset was split evenly. Data came from immunoSEQ multiplex PCR; TCRdb stores just in-frame clones and leaves some out. The sample contains approximately 710,000 clones, less than 95% of which appear only once. CDR3 length equals 13 residues. The germline gives CDR1 MNHEY, CDR2 SMNVEV (reference sequence). V gene TRBV27 combines with J gene TRBJ2-2; D unclear. The TCR originated in a man aged 18-30 years in good health. Some clones in this sample may be carry-over from other donors' samples. The sequenced sample was memory CD8+ T cells from PBMCs. Specified subset: CD45RO+ cells pooled with CCR7-negative TemRA cells. CDR3 sequence (DNA): TGTGCCAGCAGCTTATTGGGGACCGGGGAGCTGTTTTTT. Translated: CASSLLGTGELFF.